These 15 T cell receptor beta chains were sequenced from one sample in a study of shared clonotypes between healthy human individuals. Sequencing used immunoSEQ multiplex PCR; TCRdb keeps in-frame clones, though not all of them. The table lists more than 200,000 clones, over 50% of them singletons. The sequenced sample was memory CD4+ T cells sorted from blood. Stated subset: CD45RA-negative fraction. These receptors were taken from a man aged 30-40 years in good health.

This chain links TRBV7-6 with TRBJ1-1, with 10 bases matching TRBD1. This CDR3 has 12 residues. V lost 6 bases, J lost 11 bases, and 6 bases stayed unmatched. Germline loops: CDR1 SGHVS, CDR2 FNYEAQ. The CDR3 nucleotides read TGTGCCAGCAGACCGACAGGGGGCTATGCTTTCTTT. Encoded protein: CASRPTGGYAFF.

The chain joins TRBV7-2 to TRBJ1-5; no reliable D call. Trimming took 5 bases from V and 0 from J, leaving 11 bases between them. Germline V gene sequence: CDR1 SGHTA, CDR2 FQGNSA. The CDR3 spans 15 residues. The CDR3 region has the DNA TGTGCCAGCAGCGCGTGGGCCTATAGCAATCAGCCCCAGCATTTT. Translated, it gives CASSAWAYSNQPQHF. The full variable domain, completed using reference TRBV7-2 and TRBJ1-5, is GAGVSQSPSNKVTEKGKDVELRCDPISGHTALYWYRQSLGQGLEFLIYFQGNSAPDKSGLPSDRFSAERTGGSVSTLTIQRTQQEDSAVYLCASSAWAYSNQPQHFGDGTRLSIL.

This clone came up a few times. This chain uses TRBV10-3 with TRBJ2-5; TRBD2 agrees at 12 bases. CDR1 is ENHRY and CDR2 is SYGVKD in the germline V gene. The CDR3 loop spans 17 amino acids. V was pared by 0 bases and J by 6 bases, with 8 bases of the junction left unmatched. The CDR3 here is CAISESTSGSSTKTQYF. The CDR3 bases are TGTGCCATCAGTGAGTCGACTAGCGGGAGTTCAACGAAGACCCAGTACTTC.

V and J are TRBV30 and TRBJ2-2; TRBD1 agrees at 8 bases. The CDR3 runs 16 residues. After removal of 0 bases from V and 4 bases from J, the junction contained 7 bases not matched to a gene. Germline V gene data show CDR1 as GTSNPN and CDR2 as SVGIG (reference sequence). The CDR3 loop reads CAWSVWTGMGTGELFF. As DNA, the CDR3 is TGTGCCTGGAGTGTATGGACAGGGATGGGCACCGGGGAGCTGTTTTTT.

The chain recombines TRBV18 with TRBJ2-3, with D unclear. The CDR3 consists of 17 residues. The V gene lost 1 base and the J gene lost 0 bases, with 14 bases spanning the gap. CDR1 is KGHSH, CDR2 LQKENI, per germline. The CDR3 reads CASSPQSLDGSTDTQYF. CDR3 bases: TGTGCCAGCTCACCACAATCGTTGGACGGAAGCACAGATACGCAGTATTTT. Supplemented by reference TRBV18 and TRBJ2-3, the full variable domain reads NAGVMQNPRHLVRRRGQEARLRCSPMKGHSHVYWYRQLPEEGLKFMVYLQKENIIDESGMPKERFSAEFPKEGPSILRIQQVVRGDSAAYFCASSPQSLDGSTDTQYFGPGTRLTVL.

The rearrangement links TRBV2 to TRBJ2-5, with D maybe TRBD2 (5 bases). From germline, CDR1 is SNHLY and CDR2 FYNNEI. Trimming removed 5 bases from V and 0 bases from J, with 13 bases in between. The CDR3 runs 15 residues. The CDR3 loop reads CASSRGGRYQETQYF. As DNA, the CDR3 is TGTGCCAGCAGTCGTGGCGGGCGGTACCAAGAGACCCAGTACTTC.

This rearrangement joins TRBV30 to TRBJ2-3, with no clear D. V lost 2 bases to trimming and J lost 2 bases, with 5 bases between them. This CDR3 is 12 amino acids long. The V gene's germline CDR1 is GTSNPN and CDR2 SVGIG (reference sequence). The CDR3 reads CAWSFTTDTQYF. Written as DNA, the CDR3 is TGTGCCTGGAGTTTCACCACAGATACGCAGTATTTT.

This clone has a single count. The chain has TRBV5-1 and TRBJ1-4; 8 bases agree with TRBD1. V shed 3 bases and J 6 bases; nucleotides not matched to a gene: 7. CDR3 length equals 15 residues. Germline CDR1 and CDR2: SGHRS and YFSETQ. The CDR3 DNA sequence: TGCGCCAGCAGCTCGCAGACAGGGGCTTATGAAAAACTGTTTTTT. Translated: CASSSQTGAYEKLFF.

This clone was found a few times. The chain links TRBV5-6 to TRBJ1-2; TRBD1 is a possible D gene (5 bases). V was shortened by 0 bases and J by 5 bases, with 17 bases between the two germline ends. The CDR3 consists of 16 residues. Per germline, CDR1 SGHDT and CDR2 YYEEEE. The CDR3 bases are TGTGCCAGCAGCTTGGGGGATTTAAGGACAAGGTATGGCTACACCTTC. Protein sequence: CASSLGDLRTRYGYTF.

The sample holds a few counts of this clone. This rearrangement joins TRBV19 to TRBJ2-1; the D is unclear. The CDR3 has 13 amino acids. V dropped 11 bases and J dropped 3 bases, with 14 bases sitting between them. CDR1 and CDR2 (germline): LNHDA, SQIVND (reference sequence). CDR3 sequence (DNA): TGTGCCTCCTCCTTTGGAAACTACAATGAGCAGTTCTTC. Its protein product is CASSFGNYNEQFF.

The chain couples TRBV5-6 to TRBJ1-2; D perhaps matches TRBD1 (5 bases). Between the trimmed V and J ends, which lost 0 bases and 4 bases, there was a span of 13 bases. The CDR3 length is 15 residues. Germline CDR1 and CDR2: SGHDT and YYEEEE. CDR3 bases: TGTGCCAGCAGCTTGGCCGAGAGGGACGGCTATGGCTACACCTTC. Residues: CASSLAERDGYGYTF.

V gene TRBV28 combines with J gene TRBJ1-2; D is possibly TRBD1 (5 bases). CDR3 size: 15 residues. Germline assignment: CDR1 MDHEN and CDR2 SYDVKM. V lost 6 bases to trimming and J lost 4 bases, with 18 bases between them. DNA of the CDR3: TGTGCCAGCAGCCCCGCCTCTACAGGAGTCTATGGCTACACCTTC. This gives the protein CASSPASTGVYGYTF.

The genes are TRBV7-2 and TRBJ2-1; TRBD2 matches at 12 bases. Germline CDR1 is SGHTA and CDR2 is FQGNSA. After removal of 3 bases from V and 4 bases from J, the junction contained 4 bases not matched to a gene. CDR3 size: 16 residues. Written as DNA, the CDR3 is TGTGCCAGCAGCTTGTGGACTAGCGGGATTTACAATGAGCAGTTCTTC. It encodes CASSLWTSGIYNEQFF. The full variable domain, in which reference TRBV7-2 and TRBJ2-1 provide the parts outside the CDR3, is GAGVSQSPSNKVTEKGKDVELRCDPISGHTALYWYRQSLGQGLEFLIYFQGNSAPDKSGLPSDRFSAERTGGSVSTLTIQRTQQEDSAVYLCASSLWTSGIYNEQFFGPGTRLTVL.

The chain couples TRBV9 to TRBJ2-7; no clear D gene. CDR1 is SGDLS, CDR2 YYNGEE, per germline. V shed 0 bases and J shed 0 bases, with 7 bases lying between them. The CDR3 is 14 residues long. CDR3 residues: CASSVDGSSYEQYF. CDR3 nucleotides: TGTGCCAGCAGCGTAGACGGTAGCTCCTACGAGCAGTACTTC.

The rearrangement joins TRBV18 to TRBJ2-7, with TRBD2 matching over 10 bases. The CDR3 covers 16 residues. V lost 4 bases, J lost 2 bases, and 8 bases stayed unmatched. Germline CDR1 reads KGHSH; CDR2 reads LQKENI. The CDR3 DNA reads TGTGCCAGCTCACGTGCCCGGACTAGCGGTACCTACGAGCAGTACTTC. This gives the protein CASSRARTSGTYEQYF.